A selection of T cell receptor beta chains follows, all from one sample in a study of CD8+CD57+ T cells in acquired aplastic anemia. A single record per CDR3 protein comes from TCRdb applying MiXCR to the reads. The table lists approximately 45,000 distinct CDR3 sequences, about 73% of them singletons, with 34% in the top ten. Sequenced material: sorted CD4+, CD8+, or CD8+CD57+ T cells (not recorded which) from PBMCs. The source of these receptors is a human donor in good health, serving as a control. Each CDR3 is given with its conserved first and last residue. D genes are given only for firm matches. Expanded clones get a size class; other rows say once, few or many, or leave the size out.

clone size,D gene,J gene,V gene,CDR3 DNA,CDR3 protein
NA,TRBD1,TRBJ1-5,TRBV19,TGTGCCAGTAGGCAGGACAGGGATCAGCCCCAGCATTTT,CASRQDRDQPQHF
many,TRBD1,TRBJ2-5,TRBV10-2,TGCGCCAGCCAAGGGACAGGCGAGAAGACCCAGTACTTC,CASQGTGEKTQYF
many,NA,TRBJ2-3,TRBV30,TGTGCCTGGAGGGTCGGTGTTGCGACAAGGAAAAGCACAGATACGCAGTATTTT,CAWRVGVATRKSTDTQYF
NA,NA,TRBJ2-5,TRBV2,TGTGCCAGCAGCGTACGTGGGGAGACCCAGTACTTC,CASSVRGETQYF
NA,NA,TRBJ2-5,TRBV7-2,TGTGCCAGCAGCTCCTCGGGGGGCAGAGAGACCCAGTACTTC,CASSSSGGRETQYF
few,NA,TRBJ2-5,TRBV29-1,TGCAGCGTTCGAAGGGGAGAGACCCAGTACTTC,CSVRRGETQYF
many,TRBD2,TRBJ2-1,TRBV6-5,TGTGCCAGCAGTTACTCGGGACTAGCGGGTGAGCAGTTCTTC,CASSYSGLAGEQFF
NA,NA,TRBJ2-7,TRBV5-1,TGCGCCAGCAGCCCCCGGGACATAGCCTACGAGCAGTACTTC,CASSPRDIAYEQYF
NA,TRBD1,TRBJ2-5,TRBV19,TGTGCCAGTAGTGGGACAGGGGCGCCCCAAGAGACCCAGTACTTC,CASSGTGAPQETQYF
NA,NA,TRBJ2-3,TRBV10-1,TGCGCCTACGTAAACACAGATACGCAGTATTTT,CAYVNTDTQYF
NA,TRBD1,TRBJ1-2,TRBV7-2,TGTGCCAGCAGCTTAGCACAGGGGATTCAGGGCTACACCTTC,CASSLAQGIQGYTF
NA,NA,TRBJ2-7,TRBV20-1,TGCAGTGCTAGAGCGGGGCATCGGCATTACGAGCAGTACTTC,CSARAGHRHYEQYF
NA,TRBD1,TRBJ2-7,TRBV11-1,TGTGCCAGCAGCTCCTACCTGGTGGGGACAGGGCACTACGAGCAGTACTTC,CASSSYLVGTGHYEQYF
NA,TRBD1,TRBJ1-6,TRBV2,TGTGCCAGCAGTTGGATGTGGGGACAGCCAAATTCACCCCTCCACTTT,CASSWMWGQPNSPLHF
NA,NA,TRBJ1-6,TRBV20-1,TGCACTACGGACGGCGCGGTAACCTCACCCCTCCACTTT,CTTDGAVTSPLHF
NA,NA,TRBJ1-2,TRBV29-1,TGCAGCTTCGAAAACGGGAGATCCGGCTACACCTTC,CSFENGRSGYTF
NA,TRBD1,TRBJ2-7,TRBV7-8,TGTGCCAGCAGTTTCGGGACAGGGACCTACGAGCAGTACTTC,CASSFGTGTYEQYF
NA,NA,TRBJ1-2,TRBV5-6,TGTGCCAGCAGCTTATCACAGACCCTCCCCTATGGCTACACCTTC,CASSLSQTLPYGYTF
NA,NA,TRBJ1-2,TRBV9,TGTGCCAGCAGCGTAGATAGAAACGGTAACTATGGCTACACCTTC,CASSVDRNGNYGYTF
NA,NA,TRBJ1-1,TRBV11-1,TGTGCCAGCAGCTTAAGTCTTGGCGTTCGGAACACTGAAGCTTTCTTT,CASSLSLGVRNTEAFF
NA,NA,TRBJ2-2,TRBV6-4,TGTGCCAGCAGCGTCCTTCCGGGACGGAGCACCGGGGGGCTGGTTTTT,CASSVLPGRSTGGLVF
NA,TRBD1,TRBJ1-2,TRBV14,TGTGCCAGCAGTGCTAACAGGGGAGGATATGGCTACACCTTC,CASSANRGGYGYTF
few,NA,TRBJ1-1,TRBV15,TGTGCCACCAGCAGAGGTCAGAACACTGAAGCTTTCTTT,CATSRGQNTEAFF
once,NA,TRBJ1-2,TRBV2,TGTGCCAGCACCGTCGTGGCTGGCTACACCTTC,CASTVVAGYTF
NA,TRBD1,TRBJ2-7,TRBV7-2,TGTGCCAGCAGCTTAGGCACCGGGACAGGGGACGAGCAGTACTTC,CASSLGTGTGDEQYF
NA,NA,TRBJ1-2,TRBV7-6,TGTGCCAGCAGCCCCGGCGGCTATGGCTACACCTTC,CASSPGGYGYTF